This TCR beta chain was identified in a study of T cell responses to AZD1222 COVID-19 vaccine. Study results and caveats: Clonal diversity was possibly underestimated; the donors were predominantly white British and more often female. As reported, nearly half of all spike-specific TCRs target variant regions that are unmutated.

The study pooled second doses at about 4 or about 12 weeks. The germline V gene has CDR1 KGHDR and CDR2 SFDVKD. The V end was cut by 1 base, the J end by 3 bases, with 8 bases between. The CDR3 runs to 14 residues. TCRdb keeps only in-frame clones here, not all; method: immunoSEQ multiplex PCR. The table includes about 200,000 clones, approximately 95% detected once. A remark on this clone: The antigen is undetermined.

The receptor was isolated from an adult who received the AZD1222 COVID-19 vaccine. This material consisted of peripheral blood, taken 28 days after the second AZD1222 dose. The genes are TRBV24-1 and TRBJ2-5; D perhaps matches TRBD2 (5 bases). CDR3 sequence: CATSDFTGKETQYF. CDR3 sequence (DNA): TGTGCCACCAGTGATTTTACGGGGAAAGAGACCCAGTACTTC.